This entry concerns a single T cell receptor beta chain. This sample is part of a study of T cells expressing NK-cell markers. Study details: Researchers got TCR beta repertoires out of sorted CD3+CD56+NKG2C+, CD3+CD56+NKG2C- and CD3+CD56-NKG2C+ T cells. The eight sequenced donors comprised seven who were HCMV-seropositive and one who was seronegative.

TCRdb reanalyzed the 5' RACE reads and collapses them to one entry per CDR3 protein, without DNA. Recorded for this sample: roughly 180,000 distinct CDR3 sequences. The CDR3 totals 16 residues. The origin of this receptor is a woman aged 18 to 75 in good health. This rearrangement joins TRBV12-3 or TRBV12-4 to TRBJ2-1; TCRdb indicates TRBD2, and absent DNA this call remains unverified. The sequencing sample was made of blood T cells: a sorted CD56 or NKG2C T cell subset, CD4+ or CD8+ T cells, or bulk PBMC T cells (not recorded which). CDR3 amino acids: CASSLSAGGHGNEQFF.